These 19 T cell receptor beta chains were sequenced from one sample in a study of T cells in localized non-small cell lung cancer. Some clones are missing from TCRdb's copy, which holds only in-frame ones; the method was immunoSEQ multiplex PCR. The profile shows some 55,000 clones, roughly four fifths of them singletons. Sequencing was performed on peripheral blood, taken before any cancer treatment. These receptors originate from a female donor at least 60 years old with stage II squamous cell lung carcinoma.

The chain uses TRBV19 and TRBJ2-5, with TRBD2 identical over 9 bases. Trimming cost V 5 bases and J 4 bases; bases outside gene matches: 8. The CDR3 has 15 residues. Germline V lookup: CDR1 LNHDA, CDR2 SQIVND (reference sequence). CDR3 sequence (DNA): TGTGCCAGTAGTCCTGGTCTAGCGGGGTCAGAGACCCAGTACTTC. It specifies CASSPGLAGSETQYF.

The chain joins TRBV6-5 to TRBJ1-1, with TRBD1 identical over 9 bases. Germline V lookup: CDR1 MNHEY, CDR2 SVGAGI. V lost 7 bases, J lost 3 bases, and 6 bases stayed unmatched. The CDR3 extends over 14 amino acids. The CDR3 reads CASNKGQGYTEAFF. CDR3 DNA sequence: TGTGCCAGCAATAAGGGACAGGGTTACACTGAAGCTTTCTTT.

The rearrangement uses TRBV14 and TRBJ1-6; D is uncertain. Germline CDR1 and CDR2: SGHDN and FVKESK. V lost 0 bases to trimming and J lost 7 bases, with 7 bases between them. CDR3 size: 14 residues. For the CDR3, the DNA is TGTGCCAGCAGCCAAGAGGCCCGGAATTCACCCCTCCACTTT. Amino acid sequence: CASSQEARNSPLHF.

This chain connects TRBV5-1 to TRBJ2-1; D tentatively reads TRBD1 or TRBD2 (5 bases each). V gave up 2 bases and J gave up 0 bases, with 15 bases separating them. The CDR3 spans 17 residues. CDR1 SGHRS and CDR2 YFSETQ come from the germline V gene. The CDR3 DNA reads TGCGCCAGCAGCTTCTCAGGGCGAGGGTTCTCCTACAATGAGCAGTTCTTC. Translated, it gives CASSFSGRGFSYNEQFF.

CDR3 bases: TGTGCCACCAGCAGAGATCAACTGCCAACGGGCCCGGGGAACTACGAGCAGTACTTC. Encoded protein: CATSRDQLPTGPGNYEQYF. The gene calls are TRBV15 and TRBJ2-7, with a weak D call TRBD2 (5 bases). The germline V gene encodes CDR1 LNHNV and CDR2 YYDKDF (reference sequence). V lost 0 bases and J 3 bases, leaving 24 bases between the germline ends. This CDR3 spans 19 amino acids.

This clone was detected only once. The genes are TRBV7-6 and TRBJ2-7, with D perhaps TRBD2 (5 bases). Deletions cut 5 bases from V and 7 bases from J, with 12 bases between. CDR3 size: 12 residues. CDR1 SGHVS and CDR2 FNYEAQ come from the germline V gene. The CDR3 DNA reads as TGTGCCAGCAGCCCCGGACCGGGGGAGCAGTACTTC. Translation: CASSPGPGEQYF.

The V call is TRBV10-3, the J call TRBJ1-2; TRBD1 matches 9 bases. The CDR3 has 15 amino acids. The germline CDR1 and CDR2 sequences are ENHRY and SYGVKD. The J segment lost 6 bases and the V segment lost 0 bases, leaving 5 bases of the junction unmatched. The CDR3, as DNA: TGTGCCATCAGTGAGTCGAACAGGGGGCGAAATGGCTACACCTTC. Translation: CAISESNRGRNGYTF.

The gene calls are TRBV5-4 and TRBJ2-1, with D perhaps matching TRBD1 or TRBD2 (6 bases each). V lost 5 bases to trimming and J lost 1 base, with 13 bases between them. Germline-derived CDR1 and CDR2 are SGHNT and YYREEE (reference sequence). The CDR3 totals 15 residues. This CDR3 is CASSSGGRSYNEQFF. The CDR3 DNA reads TGTGCCAGCAGTTCCGGGGGCAGGTCCTACAATGAGCAGTTCTTC. Based on the CDR3 plus reference TRBV5-4 and TRBJ2-1, the full variable domain is ETGVTQSPTHLIKTRGQQVTLRCSSQSGHNTVSWYQQALGQGPQFIFQYYREEENGRGNFPPRFSGLQFPNYSSELNVNALELDDSALYLCASSSGGRSYNEQFFGPGTRLTVL.

The chain uses TRBV15 and TRBJ2-6; a possible D gene is TRBD2 (6 bases). The CDR3 has 16 amino acids. V was trimmed by 5 bases and J by 3 bases, leaving 14 bases between them. Germline CDR1 and CDR2: LNHNV and YYDKDF (reference sequence). Here the CDR3 reads CATSGLEGSGANVLTF. The CDR3 coding sequence is TGTGCCACCAGCGGACTGGAGGGGAGTGGGGCCAACGTCCTGACTTTC. Full variable domain (rest looked up from reference TRBV15 and TRBJ2-6): DAMVIQNPRYQVTQFGKPVTLSCSQTLNHNVMYWYQQKSSQAPKLLFHYYDKDFNNEADTPDNFQSRRPNTSFCFLDIRSPGLGDTAMYLCATSGLEGSGANVLTFGAGSRLTVL.

Points on this clone: The sample contains more than one DNA sequence encoding this CDR3. The V and J genes are TRBV5-1 and TRBJ2-1; D assignment may be TRBD1 or TRBD2 (6 bases each). The CDR3 is 16 amino acids. CDR1 SGHRS and CDR2 YFSETQ come from the germline V gene. The V end was cut by 0 bases, the J end by 7 bases, with 17 bases between. The CDR3: CASSLAGWGAGNEQFF. The CDR3 nucleotides are TGCGCCAGCAGCTTGGCTGGGTGGGGGGCCGGTAATGAGCAGTTCTTC.

The chain uses TRBV6-5 and TRBJ2-7, with D maybe TRBD1 (8 bases). V dropped 11 bases and J dropped 4 bases, with 18 bases sitting between them. The CDR3 spans 13 residues. Looked up from germline, CDR1 is MNHEY and CDR2 is SVGAGI. This CDR3 reads CAAIDRGGYEQYF. The CDR3 coding sequence is TGTGCCGCTATTGACAGGGGAGGGTACGAGCAGTACTTC.

This clone was observed a single time. The V and J genes are TRBV5-4 and TRBJ1-2, with D hard to call. The CDR3 extends over 16 amino acids. Trimming took off 1 base at V and 4 bases at J, with 17 bases between the two ends. Germline V gene sequence: CDR1 SGHNT, CDR2 YYREEE (reference sequence). The CDR3, as DNA: TGTGCCAGCAGCTTGAGGGAAGTGGTTAACGGCTATGGCTACACCTTC. Its protein is CASSLREVVNGYGYTF. The full variable domain, completed using reference TRBV5-4 and TRBJ1-2, is ETGVTQSPTHLIKTRGQQVTLRCSSQSGHNTVSWYQQALGQGPQFIFQYYREEENGRGNFPPRFSGLQFPNYSSELNVNALELDDSALYLCASSLREVVNGYGYTFGSGTRLTVV.

The V call is TRBV7-2, the J call TRBJ2-3; D uncertain. The V and J ends lost 2 bases and 6 bases respectively, with 15 bases between them. The length of the CDR3 is 15 residues. The germline V gene encodes CDR1 SGHTA and CDR2 FQGNSA. CDR3 nucleotides: TGTGCCAGCAGCTTATTAGGTGGGATCGTTGATACGCAGTATTTT. It is translated as CASSLLGGIVDTQYF.

This chain joins TRBV28 and TRBJ2-3, with D perhaps TRBD1 (6 bases). The germline V gene has CDR1 MDHEN and CDR2 SYDVKM. The CDR3 covers 16 residues. With 8 bases removed from V and 4 bases from J, the gap between germline ends came to 22 bases. The CDR3, as DNA: TGTGCCAGCCCTCCCGGAGGTGGGCAGGGGCCAGATACGCAGTATTTT. It yields the protein CASPPGGGQGPDTQYF.

This chain connects TRBV10-3 to TRBJ1-1; the D gene is possibly TRBD1 (5 bases). Germline values: CDR1 ENHRY, CDR2 SYGVKD. V was pared by 11 bases and J by 8 bases, with 27 bases between. The length of the CDR3 is 15 residues. Here the CDR3 reads CAVAERGFRRGEAFF. For the CDR3, the DNA is TGTGCCGTCGCCGAACGGGGGTTCAGGCGAGGAGAAGCTTTCTTT.

The chain has TRBV5-1 and TRBJ2-7; perhaps TRBD1 as D (6 bases). Germline lookup yields CDR1 SGHRS and CDR2 YFSETQ. This CDR3 spans 13 amino acids. V lost 4 bases, J lost 3 bases, and 11 bases lay in between. The CDR3 sequence: CASSTLQGYEQYF. The CDR3 region has the DNA TGCGCCAGCAGCACCCTACAGGGCTACGAGCAGTACTTC.

This chain joins TRBV19 and TRBJ2-7; tentative D call: TRBD1 (5 bases). The length of the CDR3 is 16 residues. CDR1 is LNHDA, CDR2 SQIVND, per germline (reference sequence). Trimming stripped 2 bases from V and 3 bases from J, with 17 bases between. CDR3 protein: CASSIRAQGLGYEQYF. The CDR3 DNA reads as TGTGCCAGTAGTATAAGGGCGCAGGGTCTAGGCTACGAGCAGTACTTC.

The chain employs TRBV6-5 and TRBJ2-5, with D possibly TRBD2 on 6 matching bases. CDR3 length equals 15 residues. CDR1 and CDR2 from the germline V gene are MNHEY and SVGAGI. Trimming took off 5 bases at V and 2 bases at J, with 15 bases between the two ends. CDR3 bases: TGTGCCAGCAGTCCCAACCGGGACTCTCAAGAGACCCAGTACTTC. Translation: CASSPNRDSQETQYF.

The chain employs TRBV19 and TRBJ1-1; no firm D call. The CDR3 totals 13 residues. Between the trimmed V and J ends, which lost 8 bases and 2 bases, there was a span of 12 bases. Germline-derived CDR1 and CDR2 are LNHDA and SQIVND (reference sequence). The CDR3 sequence: CASLPRGNTEAFF. CDR3 in DNA: TGTGCCAGTCTCCCCCGGGGAAACACTGAAGCTTTCTTT. Complete variable domain (other parts from reference TRBV19 and TRBJ1-1): DGGITQSPKYLFRKEGQNVTLSCEQNLNHDAMYWYRQDPGQGLRLIYYSQIVNDFQKGDIAEGYSVSREKKESFPLTVTSAQKNPTAFYLCASLPRGNTEAFFGQGTRLTVV.